The T cell receptor beta chain under discussion was sequenced for a study of identical twins. A single record per CDR3 protein comes from TCRdb applying MiXCR to the 5' RACE reads. The profile covers some 710,000 distinct CDR3 sequences, with around 5.7% appearing a single time and around 1.7% taken by the ten largest. Trimming took 1 base from V and 4 from J, leaving 13 bases between them. The CDR3 length is 14 residues. Germline V gene data show CDR1 as SQVTM and CDR2 as ANQGSEA. General study results and limits: Out-of-frame alpha sequences shared by twins showed excess low generation probability.

This clonotype has more than one count but fewer than ten. Its antigen is not known. The specimen was naive T cells sorted from blood. The sequence was obtained from a man younger than 35 in good health. The rearrangement links TRBV29-1 to TRBJ1-2; maybe TRBD1 (6 bases). DNA for the CDR3: TGCAGCGTTGAAGGTGGGGGGCCCGGCTATGGCTACACCTTC. Its translation: CSVEGGGPGYGYTF.